This T cell receptor (beta chain) emerged from a study of T cell responses to AZD1222 COVID-19 vaccine. Study observations and caveats: AZD1222 recipients seropositive at baseline numbered only five to seven. Nearly half of spike-specific TCRs reportedly target variant regions that are unmutated in the B.1.351 and B.1.1.7 variants.

This CDR3 comprises 15 residues. CDR1 and CDR2 (germline): LNHDA, SQIVND (reference sequence). Between the trimmed V and J ends, which lost 0 bases and 4 bases, there was a span of 12 bases. Sequencing was performed with immunoSEQ multiplex PCR; in TCRdb, only in-frame clones are kept and a portion is missing. The table has about 120,000 clones, 87% seen once. Points on this clone: The antigen remains undetermined.

Sample: peripheral blood, taken on day 0 of AZD1222 vaccination. J is TRBJ1-2 and V is TRBV19, with D possibly TRBD1 on 5 matching bases. This clonotype was sampled from an adult in good health. The CDR3 loop reads CASSIDRRQIYGYTF. CDR3 sequence (DNA): TGTGCCAGTAGTATAGATCGGCGACAGATCTATGGCTACACCTTC. Together with reference TRBV19 and TRBJ1-2, the CDR3 gives the full variable domain: DGGITQSPKYLFRKEGQNVTLSCEQNLNHDAMYWYRQDPGQGLRLIYYSQIVNDFQKGDIAEGYSVSREKKESFPLTVTSAQKNPTAFYLCASSIDRRQIYGYTFGSGTRLTVV.